The rows below give T cell receptor beta chains drawn from one sample of a study of early T cells in non-severe SARS-CoV-2 infection. MiXCR was run by TCRdb on the 5' RACE reads, yielding one entry per CDR3 protein. In the table there are almost 85,000 distinct CDR3 sequences, around 10% of which are singletons. Sequenced input: whole blood. These receptors originate from an adult who was a healthcare worker with PCR-confirmed SARS-CoV-2 infection or an uninfected control (not recorded which). CDR3s include the opening cysteine and the closing phenylalanine or tryptophan. Each record gives: D gene, V gene, clone size, J gene, CDR3 DNA, CDR3 protein. A D gene is named only where the DNA matches it firmly. Some rows mark clone size as missing; the rest say once, few, many or name a class of expanded clone.

>NA|TRBV29-1|NA|TRBJ2-3
TGCAGCGTTGCAGGAGTAGCGAGATCCGAGGCGCAGTATTTT
CSVAGVARSEAQYF
>NA|TRBV7-3|NA|TRBJ1-4
TGTGCCAGCAGCCCCTCCGGGACAACTAATGAAAAACTGTTTTTT
CASSPSGTTNEKLFF
>NA|TRBV12-3/TRBV12-4|few|TRBJ2-1
TGTGCCAGCAGTTTTCTCGCGGACTCCAATGAGCAGTTCTTC
CASSFLADSNEQFF
>TRBD1|TRBV18|many|TRBJ1-2
TGTGCCAGCTCACCGGTACAGGGGACCAACTATGGCTACACCTTC
CASSPVQGTNYGYTF
>NA|TRBV12-3/TRBV12-4|many|TRBJ1-2
TGTGCCAGCAGGCCTCACGGGACAACTAATGGCTACACCTTC
CASRPHGTTNGYTF
>NA|TRBV12-5|few|TRBJ2-1
TGTGCTAGTGGTTTGGGTCTCGTGTACAATGAGCAGTTCTTC
CASGLGLVYNEQFF
>NA|TRBV3-1|many|TRBJ2-5
TGTGCCAGCAGCCGGGGCTACCAAGAGACCCAGTACTTC
CASSRGYQETQYF
>NA|TRBV11-1|NA|TRBJ1-1
TGTGCCAGCAGCTTACGGCAGTGGGGCGCTGAAGCTTTCTTT
CASSLRQWGAEAFF
>NA|TRBV12-3/TRBV12-4|NA|TRBJ2-1
TGTGCCAGCAGCCATCGAGGTGAGCAGTTCTTC
CASSHRGEQFF
>TRBD1|TRBV14|many|TRBJ1-1
TGTGCCAGCAGCCTACGGGACAGGGGAAACACTGAAGCTTTCTTT
CASSLRDRGNTEAFF
>NA|TRBV9|few|TRBJ2-3
TGTGCCAGCAGCGTATCGAACAGGATCACAGATACGCAGTATTTT
CASSVSNRITDTQYF
>NA|TRBV29-1|many|TRBJ2-3
TGCAGCGTCGAGGATACGCAGTATTTT
CSVEDTQYF
>NA|TRBV6-6|many|TRBJ1-2
TGTGCCAGCAGTGATGGACGGTCCTATGGCTACACCTTC
CASSDGRSYGYTF
>TRBD2|TRBV27|many|TRBJ2-1
TGTGCCAGCACCACCGGACTAGCGGGAGTGGGTGAGCAGTTCTTC
CASTTGLAGVGEQFF
>TRBD1|TRBV6-9|many|TRBJ1-1
TGTGCCAGCACTCTTACTCCGGGACAGGGTACTAAGAACACTGAAGCTTTCTTT
CASTLTPGQGTKNTEAFF
>TRBD2|TRBV20-1|NA|TRBJ2-3
TGCAGTGCTACTAGCGGGGGGAACACAGATACGCAGTATTTT
CSATSGGNTDTQYF
>TRBD1|TRBV19|many|TRBJ1-5
TGTGCCAGTAGTATTGGGGGACAGCTCAATCAGCCCCAGCATTTT
CASSIGGQLNQPQHF
>TRBD1|TRBV9|many|TRBJ1-1
TGTGCCAGCAGTACAGGGGCAGGGAACAGAGAAGCTTTCTTT
CASSTGAGNREAFF
>TRBD2|TRBV6-5|many|TRBJ2-2
TGTGCCAGCAGGAGAGCGGGGGGGCCTCTCGGGGAGCTGTTTTTT
CASRRAGGPLGELFF
>TRBD1|TRBV28|few|TRBJ1-1
TGTGCCAGCAGTAACCCCGGGACAGGGAACACTGAAGCTTTCTTT
CASSNPGTGNTEAFF
>TRBD2|TRBV11-3|NA|TRBJ2-5
TGTGCCAGCAGCTTCCTAGCGGGAGGGAGGCGTTGGGAGACCCAGTACTTC
CASSFLAGGRRWETQYF
>NA|TRBV27|medium-sized|TRBJ2-7
TGTGCCAGCAGCTCCCGCTCGGAGCAGTACTTC
CASSSRSEQYF
>TRBD2|TRBV3-1|NA|TRBJ2-7
TGTGCCAGCAGCCAAGATAGGCTAGCGGGAAATGAGCAGTACTTC
CASSQDRLAGNEQYF
>TRBD1|TRBV12-5|few|TRBJ2-1
TGTGCTAGTGGTTTGAACGCTGGGCACAGGGGTGATGAGCAGTTCTTC
CASGLNAGHRGDEQFF
>TRBD1|TRBV5-1|NA|TRBJ2-1
TGCGCCAGCAGCTTGGACCTTTTCCCGGGACAGGGCTACAATGAGCAGTTCTTC
CASSLDLFPGQGYNEQFF
>TRBD2|TRBV7-6|NA|TRBJ2-2
TGTGCCAGCAGCTCTATTCCTAGCGGGGGTGACACCGGGGAGCTGTTTTTT
CASSSIPSGGDTGELFF
>NA|TRBV5-6|NA|TRBJ2-7
TGTGCCAGCAGCTTGCAGCCGGGCAGAAAACCATCCTACGAGCAGTACTTC
CASSLQPGRKPSYEQYF
>NA|TRBV10-2|few|TRBJ1-2
TGCGCCAGCAGTGAGACAGCCCTGAGTGGCTACACCTTC
CASSETALSGYTF
>NA|TRBV6-5|few|TRBJ2-7
TGTGCCAGCAGTTACCGACAGACCTACGAGCAGTACTTC
CASSYRQTYEQYF
>NA|TRBV13|NA|TRBJ1-2
TGTGCCAGCAGCTTCGGGGTACCAACGGGTGAGGGCTACACCTTC
CASSFGVPTGEGYTF
>TRBD1|TRBV7-9|many|TRBJ1-4
TGTGCCAGCAGCCCGGACAGGGAGTATGAAAAACTGTTTTTT
CASSPDREYEKLFF
>TRBD1|TRBV7-6|many|TRBJ2-2
TGTGCCAGCAGCTTAATTCCACAGGGGGCGAACACCGGGGAGCTGTTTTTT
CASSLIPQGANTGELFF
>NA|TRBV29-1|many|TRBJ2-1
TGCAGCGTTGAACGGACTCACAATGAGCAGTTCTTC
CSVERTHNEQFF
>TRBD1|TRBV5-4|few|TRBJ2-3
TGTGCCAGCAGCAGGGGACAGTTCACAGATACGCAGTATTTT
CASSRGQFTDTQYF
>TRBD2|TRBV28|many|TRBJ2-7
TGTGCCAGCGGGACTAGCGGGGGGATCTACGAGCAGTACTTC
CASGTSGGIYEQYF
>NA|TRBV9|many|TRBJ1-1
TGTGCCAGCAGCGTTGGGGGCGAGAACACTGAAGCTTTCTTT
CASSVGGENTEAFF
>NA|TRBV15|NA|TRBJ2-3
TGTGCCACCAGCACCGCAACTAGCTTGGCAGATACGCAGTATTTT
CATSTATSLADTQYF
>NA|TRBV7-6|few|TRBJ2-1
TGTGCCAGCAGGGCGGGACTTCACTACAATGAGCAGTTCTTC
CASRAGLHYNEQFF
>NA|TRBV29-1|once|TRBJ1-1
TGCAGCGCTGGAAACACTGAAGCTTTCTTT
CSAGNTEAFF
>NA|TRBV20-1|once|TRBJ2-3
TGCAGTGCTAGGACAGGATTAGATACGCAGTATTTT
CSARTGLDTQYF
>NA|TRBV7-3|many|TRBJ1-2
TGTGCCAGCAGCCCGTCAAAAGTAACTAACTATGGCTACACCTTC
CASSPSKVTNYGYTF
>NA|TRBV9|many|TRBJ1-3
TGTGCCAGCAGCGGAAACACCATATATTTT
CASSGNTIYF
>NA|TRBV5-6|NA|TRBJ2-7
TGTGCCAGCACCTGGGACAGACTAGCCTACGAGCAGTACTTC
CASTWDRLAYEQYF
>TRBD1|TRBV10-2|many|TRBJ1-1
TGCGCCAGCAGTGTAATAACAGGGGGCACTGAAGCTTTCTTT
CASSVITGGTEAFF
>NA|TRBV7-9|few|TRBJ2-7
TGTGCCAGCAGCTTCGCGGGGCCGGGAGAGTACTTC
CASSFAGPGEYF
>NA|TRBV20-1|many|TRBJ1-5
TGCAGTGCTAGGGATCCCGGGGGATATAGCAATCAGCCCCAGCATTTT
CSARDPGGYSNQPQHF
>NA|TRBV5-1|few|TRBJ2-7
TGCGCCAGCAGCTTAAACGCAGGCCGGGGTGGGGAGCAGTACTTC
CASSLNAGRGGEQYF
>NA|TRBV5-1|NA|TRBJ1-1
TGCGCCAGCAGCTTGTCGGAATCCGGGAAAACTGAAGCTTTCTTT
CASSLSESGKTEAFF
>NA|TRBV9|few|TRBJ2-2
TGTGCCAGCAGCGTAGGTGGGGAGCTGTTTTTT
CASSVGGELFF
>TRBD1|TRBV9|NA|TRBJ1-6
TGTGCCAGCAGCCCTGGTCCGACAGGGGGTTATTCACCCCTCCACTTT
CASSPGPTGGYSPLHF
>NA|TRBV6-5|many|TRBJ1-4
TGTGCCAGCAGTTACTCCGGAAATGAAAAACTGTTTTTT
CASSYSGNEKLFF
>NA|TRBV5-1|many|TRBJ1-1
TGCGCCAGCAGCTTGGGGCGACCCCCCACTGAAGCTTTCTTT
CASSLGRPPTEAFF
>TRBD1|TRBV18|many|TRBJ1-1
TGTGCCAGCTCACCGCTAGGACAGGGGGCTCGGGCTTTCTTT
CASSPLGQGARAFF